The 14 T cell receptor beta chains given below trace back to one sample, sequenced in a study of blood T cell repertoires in COVID-19. The protocol was immunoSEQ multiplex PCR, while the TCRdb copy is restricted to in-frame clones and leaves out a portion. The table lists roughly 230,000 clones, around 80% of them singletons. The sequencing sample was made of peripheral blood. The origin of the receptors is a man aged 35-49 years with acute or convalescent COVID-19.

This clone was recorded only once. The chain couples TRBV7-9 to TRBJ1-4; D unclear. The CDR3 consists of 11 residues. V dropped 7 bases and J dropped 7 bases, with 7 bases sitting between them. Germline V gene data show CDR1 as SEHNR and CDR2 as FQNEAQ (reference sequence). CDR3 coding DNA: TGTGCCAGCACTCGGAGTGAAAAACTGTTTTTT. Translation: CASTRSEKLFF. The full variable domain, rest sourced from reference TRBV7-9 and TRBJ1-4, is DTGVSQNPRHKITKRGQNVTFRCDPISEHNRLYWYRQTLGQGPEFLTYFQNEAQLEKSRLLSDRFSAERPKGSFSTLEIQRTEQGDSAMYLCASTRSEKLFFGSGTQLSVL.

The chain joins TRBV27 to TRBJ2-2; D is ambiguous. The ends were cut back, 4 bases at V and 3 bases at J, with 3 bases in the middle. The CDR3 totals 12 residues. In germline, CDR1 is MNHEY, CDR2 SMNVEV (reference sequence). CDR3 amino acids: CASSSYTGELFF. CDR3 DNA sequence: TGTGCCAGCAGTTCCTACACCGGGGAGCTGTTTTTT.

The V gene is TRBV2, the J gene TRBJ1-6; a weak D match, TRBD1 (6 bases). Germline values: CDR1 SNHLY, CDR2 FYNNEI. V was trimmed by 6 bases and J by 6 bases, leaving 15 bases between them. The CDR3 is 15 amino acids. The CDR3: CASRDGRGGNSPLHF. The CDR3 bases are TGTGCCAGCAGGGACGGCAGGGGTGGTAATTCACCCCTCCACTTT.

V and J are TRBV9 and TRBJ2-1; D may be TRBD2 (5 bases). This CDR3 has 13 amino acids. With 3 bases removed from V and 6 bases from J, the gap between germline ends came to 10 bases. The V gene's germline CDR1 is SGDLS and CDR2 YYNGEE. CDR3 residues: CASSETRGNEQFF. As DNA, the CDR3 is TGTGCCAGCAGCGAAACACGGGGCAATGAGCAGTTCTTC.

The chain couples TRBV3-1 (or the pseudogene TRBV3-2) to TRBJ2-2, with 9 bases fitting TRBD1. Germline CDR1 LGHDT, CDR2 YNNKEL (reference sequence). Germline trimming cut 4 bases from V and 5 bases from J; bases unmatched to any gene: 8. The CDR3 loop spans 16 amino acids. CDR3 region: CASSRRQGGGTGELFF. The CDR3 DNA reads TGTGCCAGCAGCCGCAGACAGGGGGGCGGGACCGGGGAGCTGTTTTTT.

The chain employs TRBV27 and TRBJ1-6, with TRBD1 identical over 7 bases. CDR1 MNHEY and CDR2 SMNVEV come from the germline V gene (reference sequence). J gave up 9 bases and V 4 bases, and 9 bases lay outside the gene matches. The CDR3 has 15 amino acids. The DNA for the CDR3 is TGTGCCAGCAGTTCGGACAGGTTCCTTAGTTCACCCCTCCACTTT. This sequence encodes CASSSDRFLSSPLHF.

The chain combines TRBV9 with TRBJ1-3; D ambiguous. This CDR3 contains 12 residues. Trimming shortened V by 3 bases and J by 5 bases, and 6 bases separated the two germline ends. In germline, CDR1 is SGDLS, CDR2 YYNGEE. The CDR3 sequence is CASSAQRNTIYF. In DNA, the CDR3 is TGTGCCAGCAGCGCCCAGAGAAACACCATATATTTT.

The chain joins TRBV27 to TRBJ2-7, with 7 bases identical to TRBD2. V lost 4 bases, J lost 2 bases, and 11 bases stayed unmatched. The V gene's germline CDR1 is MNHEY and CDR2 SMNVEV (reference sequence). CDR3 length equals 16 residues. Here the CDR3 reads CASSSTLGEGTYEQYF. The DNA for the CDR3 is TGTGCCAGCAGTTCCACGTTGGGGGAGGGCACCTACGAGCAGTACTTC.

The chain recombines TRBV29-1 with TRBJ1-1; 12 nucleotides line up with TRBD1. Germline CDR1 is SQVTM and CDR2 is ANQGSEA. V was clipped by 7 bases and J by 6 bases; unmatched bases: 6. This CDR3 has 13 amino acids. Here the CDR3 reads CSGAGTGGSEAFF. CDR3 DNA sequence: TGCAGCGGAGCCGGGACAGGGGGCTCTGAAGCTTTCTTT.

This clone was detected a few times. The chain couples TRBV4-2 to TRBJ1-6; D gene unclear. The CDR3 contains 15 residues. V lost 1 base and J lost 5, with 9 bases in between. The germline V gene has CDR1 LGHNA and CDR2 YNFKEQ. The CDR3 sequence: CASSQGWADNSPLHF. For the CDR3, the DNA is TGTGCCAGCAGCCAAGGATGGGCCGATAATTCACCCCTCCACTTT.

The chain is built from TRBV5-1 and TRBJ2-1; possibly TRBD1 for D (5 bases). CDR3 length: 14 amino acids. The V end lost 3 bases, the J end lost 7 bases, and 14 bases lay between the germline ends. Germline V CDR1 and CDR2: SGHRS, YFSETQ. CDR3: CASSSQTVQNEQFF. CDR3 sequence (DNA): TGCGCCAGCAGCTCCCAGACAGTTCAGAATGAGCAGTTCTTC.

This CDR3 is CASSPAGAIYNEQFF. In DNA, the CDR3 is TGTGCCAGCAGTCCAGCGGGAGCTATCTACAATGAGCAGTTCTTC. The rearrangement links TRBV27 to TRBJ2-1; 8 bases match TRBD2. CDR3 length: 15 residues. V trimming: 5 bases; J trimming: 3 bases; junction bases outside the gene matches: 6. Germline CDR1 MNHEY, CDR2 SMNVEV (reference sequence).

The chain carries TRBV7-9 and TRBJ2-1; 9 positions agree with TRBD1. CDR3 length equals 15 residues. Per the germline V gene, CDR1 is SEHNR and CDR2 is FQNEAQ (reference sequence). The junction had 11 bases not matched to a gene; V was cut back by 5 bases and J by 9 bases. The CDR3 coding sequence is TGTGCCAGCAGCCCTCCGGGACAGGGCACCGGTGAGCAGTTCTTC. This translates into CASSPPGQGTGEQFF. The whole variable domain, filled in from reference TRBV7-9 and TRBJ2-1, reads DTGVSQNPRHKITKRGQNVTFRCDPISEHNRLYWYRQTLGQGPEFLTYFQNEAQLEKSRLLSDRFSAERPKGSFSTLEIQRTEQGDSAMYLCASSPPGQGTGEQFFGPGTRLTVL.

The chain joins TRBV7-2 to TRBJ2-1, with TRBD2 matching over 7 bases. The CDR3 extends over 15 amino acids. V was clipped by 3 bases and J by 0 bases; unmatched bases: 2. Germline V gives CDR1 SGHTA, CDR2 FQGNSA. The CDR3 loop is CASSFGGSSYNEQFF. The CDR3, as DNA: TGTGCCAGCAGCTTTGGCGGGAGCTCCTACAATGAGCAGTTCTTC.